This TCR beta chain emerged from a study of T cell responses to AZD1222 COVID-19 vaccine. The CDR3 has 15 amino acids. Germline CDR1 reads MGHRA; CDR2 reads YSYEKL. V was pared by 3 bases and J by 3 bases, with 5 bases of the junction left unmatched. Using immunoSEQ multiplex PCR, the repertoire was profiled, and TCRdb retains in-frame clones only, with some absent. The top ten clones hold around 2.6% of a sample with about 150,000 clones, about nine tenths of them seen once. The clonotype was recovered from an adult in good health. Material: peripheral blood, obtained on day 0 of AZD1222 vaccination. This chain uses TRBV4-1 with TRBJ2-3, with TRBD1 matching over 8 bases. The chain's CDR3 is CASSQGQDPTDTQYF. CDR3 sequence (DNA): TGCGCCAGCAGCCAGGGACAGGATCCGACAGATACGCAGTATTTT.